The source of this T cell receptor (beta chain) is a study of T cells in Graves' hyperthyroidism and ophthalmopathy (dated by TCRdb to about 2019). General notes on the study: Peripheral blood was sampled at the time of initial diagnosis, prior to any treatment. Thyroid tissue and blood T-cell repertoires from six or seven Graves' hyperthyroidism patients were also compared in the study. TCR Vbeta CDR3 sequencing of 130 to 150 peripheral blood samples (approximately 44 ophthalmopathy, around 80 hyperthyroidism and approximately 17 progressor patients) is reported in the paper. After blood sampling, hyperthyroidism patients were treated with methimazole at a starting dose of 30 mg daily, and ophthalmopathy patients were treated with high-dose intravenous methylprednisolone. A discovery cohort of about 95 patients, about 44 with Graves' ophthalmopathy and 57 with stable Graves' hyperthyroidism, was used to find distinguishing TCR V-J signatures. Prospective prediction of ophthalmopathy was tested in an independent validation cohort consisting of some 19 hyperthyroidism patients and around 17 patients who later progressed to ophthalmopathy. The 85 to 100 discovery patients were divided at random into training and test sets in a 7:3 ratio. Results the study describes overall, beyond this receptor: Sample size was not statistically predetermined, and investigators were not blinded to group allocation. Most expanded thyroid clonotypes (frequency above 0.001) were also found in blood, which suggests that blood repertoires may mirror thyroid immune responses. In cross-validation, a model built on a 13 V-J signature told ophthalmopathy apart from stable hyperthyroidism with approximately 90% sensitivity and about 81% specificity, and in testing the same model reached 80%/75%. During validation, the model predicted progression to ophthalmopathy a median of approximately 6 months ahead of onset, with around 71% sensitivity and 72.22% specificity.

The TCR beta CDR3 regions were amplified from RNA transcripts. For the first round of RT-PCR on the TCR CDR3, the HTBI primer set was used together with the Qiagen OneStep RT-PCR kit. The libraries were constructed in a second round of multiplex PCR and then size-selected and purified. Sequencing of the libraries was done on an Illumina HiSeq2000 using paired-end 100 bp reads. The paper's processing steps were these. SOAPnuke was used to process the raw data, with reads discarded if the reads contained adapters or uncalled bases, had a mean Phred below 15, or lacked an exact constant-primer or identifier match. High-quality paired reads were merged using COPE v1.2.5, and each unique nucleotide sequence was defined as a clonotype. Clonotypes were aligned to IMGT TRBV, TRBD and TRBJ reference segments using MiTCR v1.1. The analysis was restricted to V-J combinations with a frequency above 0.0001, which together covered 99% to 99.2% of the repertoires. A TCS score was defined as the ratio between F50 (clonal expansion) and ExV (chaos), using BLOSUM62-based TCRdist between CDR3 peptides within each V-J. Welch's t-statistics and random forest reduced 514 V-J features to about 12, which were used in a naive Bayes classifier (R e1071). The raw public reads went through TCRdb reprocessing: fastp at Q25, MiXCR clone calling, in-frame beta chains kept. Entries are consolidated by CDR3 protein sequence, retaining the most common genes and DNA. The V and J calls were determined by TCRdb, not by the authors. In all, the sample holds under 700,000 distinct CDR3 sequences, and 16% of those were seen once. The ten largest clones take up approximately 18% of the sample.

This clonotype was counted many times. Its target antigen remains unknown. No quality values exist for individual bases; no much larger clone is one base distant. Stable Graves' hyperthyroidism was defined as no progression to ophthalmopathy during 18 months of follow-up. Hyperthyroidism patients were newly diagnosed, with disease duration under 2 months, and aged 18 to 65 years. The study excluded patients with uncontrolled infections, other autoimmune diseases, pregnancy or lactation. Diagnoses were established on the basis of clinical symptoms, serum thyroxine and TRAb, thyroid ultrasound, and orbital computed tomography. PBMCs were isolated from around 10 ml of fresh peripheral blood by Ficoll-Paque density gradient centrifugation. Total RNA was extracted with Trizol reagent, and quality was checked on an Agilent 2100 Bioanalyzer. Sequencing was done on a sample of blood. The sequence was obtained from a woman aged 18-29 years with Graves' hyperthyroidism.

The nucleotide sequence is given as TGTGCCAGCTCCCCAAGGGGTGCGAGTTACGAGCAGTACTTC. Its protein reads: CASSPRGASYEQYF. The chain is encoded by TRBV6-1 joined to TRBJ2-7, and TRBD1 may be the D gene, going by 5 matching bases. The junction carries 18 bases between V and J, which are trimmed by 8 bases and 4 bases respectively. CDR1 MNHNS and CDR2 SASEGT are derived from the germline V gene. The CDR3 holds 14 amino acids from the cysteine to the phenylalanine. Only the CDR3 DNA stays, 42 bases, in frame from base 1.